A single sample is the source of the 3 T cell receptor beta chains below, sequenced in a study of blood T cell repertoires in COVID-19. Data came from immunoSEQ multiplex PCR; TCRdb stores just in-frame clones and leaves some out. The profile shows 150,000 to 200,000 clones, approximately 84% of them singletons. Sequenced material: peripheral blood. Receptors originate from a man aged 35 to 55 who had recovered from COVID-19.

The rearrangement links TRBV9 to TRBJ2-7; D possibly corresponds to TRBD2 (6 bases). CDR1 is SGDLS, CDR2 YYNGEE, per germline. V was clipped by 3 bases and J by 3 bases, with 13 bases between them. The CDR3 covers 14 residues. CDR3 in DNA: TGTGCCAGCAGCGCCCGACTAGGAGGCTACGAGCAGTACTTC. Residues: CASSARLGGYEQYF.

The chain is built from TRBV29-1 and TRBJ2-7, with 11 bases that match TRBD2. V lost 2 bases, J lost 7 bases, and 4 bases stayed unmatched. This CDR3 spans 13 amino acids. Germline CDR1 reads SQVTM; CDR2 reads ANQGSEA. CDR3 residues: CSVEIAGGQEQYF. The CDR3 coding sequence is TGCAGCGTTGAAATAGCGGGAGGGCAAGAGCAGTACTTC.

The chain has TRBV7-2 and TRBJ2-7; a possible D gene is TRBD2 (5 bases). Trimming took 2 bases from V and 6 from J, leaving 11 bases between them. Per the germline V gene, CDR1 is SGHTA and CDR2 is FQGNSA. The CDR3 sequence is 13 residues long. CDR3 DNA sequence: TGTGCCAGCAGCTTAATGCTAGCCGGCGAGCAGTACTTC. This gives the protein CASSLMLAGEQYF.